This TCR beta chain is drawn from a study of blood T cell repertoires in COVID-19. Study-wide context: PBMCs, B-cell-depleted T cells, or T cells were the source of the cDNA or gDNA that made up the material.

CDR1 is MNHEY, CDR2 SVGAGI, per germline. Unmatched junction bases numbered 7, after V lost 3 bases and J lost 4 bases. The CDR3 runs 15 residues. As handled by the study authors: It was from reference gene primer amplification that nucleated cell counts were estimated. Sequencing used immunoSEQ multiplex PCR; TCRdb keeps in-frame clones, though not all of them. That table gives V, J and clone size, and the DNA gave D and trimming. Counted here are around 100,000 clones, over 75% occurring once; the ten biggest clones make up 7.4%. This clone occurred once. The sequenced sample consisted of peripheral blood. The V call is TRBV6-5, the J call TRBJ1-2, with 8 nucleotides matching TRBD1. The source of this sequence is a man aged 25 to 45 in a cohort sampled during active COVID-19. For the CDR3, the DNA is TGTGCCAGCAGTTATCGGACAGGGAAGAGCTATGGCTACACCTTC. It specifies CASSYRTGKSYGYTF.